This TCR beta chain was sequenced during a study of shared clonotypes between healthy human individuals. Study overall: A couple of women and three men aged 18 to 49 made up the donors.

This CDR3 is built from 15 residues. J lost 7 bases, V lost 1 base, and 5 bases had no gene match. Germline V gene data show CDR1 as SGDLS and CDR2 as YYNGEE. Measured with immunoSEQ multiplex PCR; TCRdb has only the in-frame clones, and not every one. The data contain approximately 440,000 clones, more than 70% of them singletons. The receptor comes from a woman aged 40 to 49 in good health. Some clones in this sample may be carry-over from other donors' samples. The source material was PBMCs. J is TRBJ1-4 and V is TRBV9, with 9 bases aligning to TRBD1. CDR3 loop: CASSVSDRGREKLFF. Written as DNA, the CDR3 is TGTGCCAGCAGCGTATCGGACAGGGGCCGTGAAAAACTGTTTTTT.